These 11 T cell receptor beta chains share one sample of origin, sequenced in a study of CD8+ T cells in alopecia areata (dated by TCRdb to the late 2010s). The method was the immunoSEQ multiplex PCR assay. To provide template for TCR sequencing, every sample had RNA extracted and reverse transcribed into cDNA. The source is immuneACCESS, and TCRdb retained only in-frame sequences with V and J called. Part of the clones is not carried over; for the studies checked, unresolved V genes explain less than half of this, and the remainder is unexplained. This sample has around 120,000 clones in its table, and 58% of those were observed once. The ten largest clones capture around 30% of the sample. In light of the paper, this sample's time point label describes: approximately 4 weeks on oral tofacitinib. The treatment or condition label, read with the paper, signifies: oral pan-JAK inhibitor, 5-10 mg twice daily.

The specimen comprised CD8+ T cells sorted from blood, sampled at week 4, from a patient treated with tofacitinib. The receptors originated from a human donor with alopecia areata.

CDR3 bases: TGCAGCGTTGAAACGAGATCGGGATATACTGAAGCTTTCTTT. Translated, it gives CSVETRSGYTEAFF. The chain links TRBV29-1 to TRBJ1-1, with unresolved D. The CDR3 is 14 residues long. The germline CDR1 and CDR2 sequences are SQVTM and ANQGSEA. Trimming took 2 bases from V and 5 from J, leaving 15 bases between them.

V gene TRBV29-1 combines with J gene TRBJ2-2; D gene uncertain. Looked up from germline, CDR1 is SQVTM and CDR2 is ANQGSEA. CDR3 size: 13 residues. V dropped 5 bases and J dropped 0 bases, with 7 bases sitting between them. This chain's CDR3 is CSVCTANTGELFF. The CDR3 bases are TGCAGCGTTTGTACGGCGAACACCGGGGAGCTGTTTTTT.

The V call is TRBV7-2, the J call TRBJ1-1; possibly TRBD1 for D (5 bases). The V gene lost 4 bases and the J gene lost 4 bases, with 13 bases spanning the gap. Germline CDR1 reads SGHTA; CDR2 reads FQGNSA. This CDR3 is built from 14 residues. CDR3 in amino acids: CASSWDWRVTEAFF. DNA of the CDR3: TGTGCCAGCAGCTGGGACTGGCGGGTCACTGAAGCTTTCTTT.

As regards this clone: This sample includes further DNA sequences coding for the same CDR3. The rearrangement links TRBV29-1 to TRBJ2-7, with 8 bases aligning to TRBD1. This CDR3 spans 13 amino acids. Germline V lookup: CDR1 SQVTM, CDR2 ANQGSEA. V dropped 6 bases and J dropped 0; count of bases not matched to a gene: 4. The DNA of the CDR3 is TGCAGCGTGCGGACAGGGAGCTCCTACGAGCAGTACTTC. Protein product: CSVRTGSSYEQYF.

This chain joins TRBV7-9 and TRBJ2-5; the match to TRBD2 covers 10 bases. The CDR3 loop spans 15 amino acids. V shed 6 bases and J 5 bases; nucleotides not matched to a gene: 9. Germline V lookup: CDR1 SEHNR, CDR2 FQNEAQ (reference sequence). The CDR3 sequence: CASSYQRGGPETQYF. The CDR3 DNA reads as TGTGCCAGCAGTTACCAGCGGGGGGGCCCGGAGACCCAGTACTTC.

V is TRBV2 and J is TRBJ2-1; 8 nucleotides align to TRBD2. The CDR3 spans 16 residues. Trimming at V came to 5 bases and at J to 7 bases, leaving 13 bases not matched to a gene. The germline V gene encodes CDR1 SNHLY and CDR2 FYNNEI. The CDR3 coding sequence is TGTGCCAGCAGTCCCCCATTAGCGGGGTCTCTTAATGAGCAGTTCTTC. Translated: CASSPPLAGSLNEQFF.

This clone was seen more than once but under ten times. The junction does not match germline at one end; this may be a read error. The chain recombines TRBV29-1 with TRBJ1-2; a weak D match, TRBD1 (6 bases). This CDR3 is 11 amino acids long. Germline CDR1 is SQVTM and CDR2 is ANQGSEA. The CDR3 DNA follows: TGCAGCGTTGACTTCCGGACAGAAAAAGCCTTC. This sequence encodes CSVDFRTEKAF.

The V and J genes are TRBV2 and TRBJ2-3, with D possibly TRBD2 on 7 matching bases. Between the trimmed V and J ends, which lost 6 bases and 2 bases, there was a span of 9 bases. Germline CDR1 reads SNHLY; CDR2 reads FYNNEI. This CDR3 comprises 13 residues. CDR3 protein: CASSGGPTDTQYF. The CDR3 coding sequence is TGTGCCAGCAGCGGGGGGCCCACAGATACGCAGTATTTT.

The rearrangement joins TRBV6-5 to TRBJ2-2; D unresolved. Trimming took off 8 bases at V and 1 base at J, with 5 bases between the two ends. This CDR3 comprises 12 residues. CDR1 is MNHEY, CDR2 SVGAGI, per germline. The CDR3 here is CASGQNTGELFF. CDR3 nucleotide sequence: TGTGCCAGCGGGCAGAACACCGGGGAGCTGTTTTTT.

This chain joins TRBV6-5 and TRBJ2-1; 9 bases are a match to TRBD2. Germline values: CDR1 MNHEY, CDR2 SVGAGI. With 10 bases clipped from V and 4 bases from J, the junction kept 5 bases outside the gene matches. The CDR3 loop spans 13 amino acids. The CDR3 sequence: CAIGTSRYNEQFF. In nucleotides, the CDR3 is TGTGCCATCGGGACTAGCAGGTACAATGAGCAGTTCTTC.

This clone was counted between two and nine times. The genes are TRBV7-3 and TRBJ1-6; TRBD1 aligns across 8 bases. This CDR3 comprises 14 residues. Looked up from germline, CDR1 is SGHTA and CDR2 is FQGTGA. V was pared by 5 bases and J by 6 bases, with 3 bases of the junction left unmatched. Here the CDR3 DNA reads TGTGCCAGCAGCACAACAGGGGGTAATTCACCCCTCCACTTT. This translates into CASSTTGGNSPLHF.